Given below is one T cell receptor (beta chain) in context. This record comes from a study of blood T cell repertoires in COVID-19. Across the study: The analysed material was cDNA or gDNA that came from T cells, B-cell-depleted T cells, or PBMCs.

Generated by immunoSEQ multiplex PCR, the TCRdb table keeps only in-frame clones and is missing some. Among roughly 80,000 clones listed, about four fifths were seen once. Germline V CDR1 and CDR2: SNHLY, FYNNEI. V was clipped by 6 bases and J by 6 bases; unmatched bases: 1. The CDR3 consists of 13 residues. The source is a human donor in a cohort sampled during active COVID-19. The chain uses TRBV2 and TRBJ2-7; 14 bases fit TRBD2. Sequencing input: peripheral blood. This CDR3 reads CASSGTSGGEQYF. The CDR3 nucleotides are TGTGCCAGCAGCGGGACTAGCGGGGGCGAGCAGTACTTC.